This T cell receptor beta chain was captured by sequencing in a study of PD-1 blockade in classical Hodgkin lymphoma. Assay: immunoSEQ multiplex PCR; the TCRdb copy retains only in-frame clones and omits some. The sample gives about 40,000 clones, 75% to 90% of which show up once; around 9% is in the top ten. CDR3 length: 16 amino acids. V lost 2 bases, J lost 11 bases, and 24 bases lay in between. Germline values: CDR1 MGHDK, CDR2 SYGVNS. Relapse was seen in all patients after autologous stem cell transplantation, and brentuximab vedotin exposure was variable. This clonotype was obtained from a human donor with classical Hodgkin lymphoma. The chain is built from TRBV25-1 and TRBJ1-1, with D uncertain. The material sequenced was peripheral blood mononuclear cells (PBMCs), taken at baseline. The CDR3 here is CASSEVGIGVGTRAFF. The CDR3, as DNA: TGTGCCAGCAGTGAAGTTGGGATTGGTGTAGGAACGAGGGCTTTCTTT.